These 8 T cell receptor beta chains were all obtained from the same sample, sequenced in a study of T-cell memory formation after mild COVID-19. TCRdb re-called the 5' RACE reads through MiXCR, storing one row per CDR3 protein. The sample lists around 510,000 distinct CDR3 sequences; about 20% were seen once. The sequencing input was PBMCs or a T cell subset sorted from them (not recorded which). Receptors were obtained from an adult woman who had mild COVID-19 (a few samples of this study predate the infection). Cell type and time point are not known.

J is TRBJ2-3 and V is TRBV7-9, with D perhaps matching TRBD2 (5 bases). This CDR3 has 16 residues. Germline-derived CDR1 and CDR2 are SEHNR and FQNEAQ (reference sequence). V was pared by 4 bases and J by 2 bases, with 16 bases between. DNA for the CDR3: TGTGCCAGCAGCTCCGGACTTTACCTTTTCACAGATACGCAGTATTTT. It is translated as CASSSGLYLFTDTQYF.

This clonotype was counted ten times or more. V is TRBV12-3 or TRBV12-4 and J is TRBJ2-1; 7 positions agree with TRBD2. V trimming: 2 bases; J trimming: 0 bases; junction bases outside the gene matches: 4. This CDR3 comprises 16 residues. In nucleotides, the CDR3 is TGTGCCAGCAGTTTACTAGCGGCGAGCTCCTACAATGAGCAGTTCTTC. Translation: CASSLLAASSYNEQFF.

This chain links TRBV7-2 with TRBJ1-1, with a weak D call TRBD1 (5 bases). The germline CDR1 and CDR2 sequences are SGHTA and FQGNSA. Deletions cut 4 bases from V and 2 bases from J, with 17 bases between. This CDR3 has 16 residues. This CDR3 is CASSSWGLSGNTEAFF. CDR3 DNA sequence: TGTGCCAGCAGCTCGTGGGGCCTAAGCGGTAACACTGAAGCTTTCTTT.

This clonotype has just a few counts. The chain employs TRBV29-1 and TRBJ2-3, with D hard to call. Germline CDR1 SQVTM, CDR2 ANQGSEA. V was trimmed by 4 bases and J by 2 bases, leaving 10 bases between them. The CDR3 is made up of 13 amino acids. This CDR3 is CSVVAANTDTQYF. For the CDR3, the DNA is TGCAGCGTTGTGGCAGCAAACACAGATACGCAGTATTTT.

This clonotype was found a few times. The rearrangement joins TRBV29-1 to TRBJ2-2; D is undetermined. Germline CDR1 and CDR2: SQVTM and ANQGSEA. The ends were cut back, 0 bases at V and 2 bases at J, with 7 bases in the middle. The CDR3 length is 14 residues. The CDR3 protein is CSVEDRTNTGELFF. CDR3 DNA: TGCAGCGTTGAAGATCGCACTAACACCGGGGAGCTGTTTTTT.

This clonotype was recorded many times. The chain uses TRBV4-2 and TRBJ2-5, with D unresolved. The CDR3 runs 14 residues. In germline, CDR1 is LGHNA, CDR2 YNFKEQ. V lost 0 bases, J lost 5 bases, and 10 bases lay in between. CDR3 protein: CASSQEVGMETQYF. The CDR3 nucleotides are TGTGCCAGCAGCCAAGAGGTGGGAATGGAGACCCAGTACTTC.

There are a few counts of this clonotype. The chain is built from TRBV7-6 and TRBJ2-1, with 14 positions matching TRBD2. From germline, CDR1 is SGHVS and CDR2 FNYEAQ. The CDR3 runs to 18 residues. V lost 0 bases, J lost 4 bases, and 5 bases stayed unmatched. The CDR3 spells CASSLAGTSGGAYNEQFF. The CDR3 bases are TGTGCCAGCAGCTTAGCGGGGACTAGCGGGGGCGCTTACAATGAGCAGTTCTTC.

V gene TRBV5-1 combines with J gene TRBJ2-3, with 7 bases lining up with TRBD2. The CDR3 loop spans 15 amino acids. The germline CDR1 and CDR2 sequences are SGHRS and YFSETQ. V was clipped by 4 bases and J by 6 bases; unmatched bases: 11. In DNA form, the CDR3 reads TGCGCCAGCAGCCCCGTCGGACTAGTTGTGGATACGCAGTATTTT. The encoded protein is CASSPVGLVVDTQYF. Combining the CDR3 with reference TRBV5-1 and TRBJ2-3 gives the whole variable domain KAGVTQTPRYLIKTRGQQVTLSCSPISGHRSVSWYQQTPGQGLQFLFEYFSETQRNKGNFPGRFSGRQFSNSRSEMNVSTLELGDSALYLCASSPVGLVVDTQYFGPGTRLTVL.